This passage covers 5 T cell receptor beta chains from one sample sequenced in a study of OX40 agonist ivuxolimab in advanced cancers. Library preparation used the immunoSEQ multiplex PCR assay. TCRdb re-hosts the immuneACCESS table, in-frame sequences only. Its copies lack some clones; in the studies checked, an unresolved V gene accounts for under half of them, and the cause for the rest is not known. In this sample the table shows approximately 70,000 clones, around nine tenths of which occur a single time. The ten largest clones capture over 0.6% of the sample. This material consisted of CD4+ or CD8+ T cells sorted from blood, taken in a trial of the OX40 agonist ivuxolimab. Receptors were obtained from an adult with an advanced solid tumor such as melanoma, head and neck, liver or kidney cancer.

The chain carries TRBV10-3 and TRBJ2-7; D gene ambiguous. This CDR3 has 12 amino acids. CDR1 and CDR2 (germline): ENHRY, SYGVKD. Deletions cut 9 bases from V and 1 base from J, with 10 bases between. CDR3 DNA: TGTGCCATGTCGGCCAGTTCCTACGAGCAGTACTTC. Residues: CAMSASSYEQYF.

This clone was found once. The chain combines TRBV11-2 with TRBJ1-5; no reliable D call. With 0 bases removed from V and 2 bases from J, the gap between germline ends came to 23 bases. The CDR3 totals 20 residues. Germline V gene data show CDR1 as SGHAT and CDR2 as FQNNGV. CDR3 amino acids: CASSLDRTGERRNGNQPQHF. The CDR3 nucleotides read TGTGCCAGCAGCTTAGATCGTACGGGTGAGCGGAGGAACGGCAATCAGCCCCAGCATTTT.

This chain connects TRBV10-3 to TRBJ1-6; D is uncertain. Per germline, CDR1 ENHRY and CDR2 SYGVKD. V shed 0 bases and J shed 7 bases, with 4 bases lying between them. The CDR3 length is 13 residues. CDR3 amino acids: CAISESANSPLHF. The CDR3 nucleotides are TGTGCCATCAGTGAGTCCGCAAATTCACCCCTCCACTTT.

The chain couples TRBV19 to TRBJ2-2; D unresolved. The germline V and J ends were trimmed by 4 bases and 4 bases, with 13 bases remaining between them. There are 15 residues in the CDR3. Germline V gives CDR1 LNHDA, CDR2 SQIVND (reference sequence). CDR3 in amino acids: CASSTGRFGTGELFF. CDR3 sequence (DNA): TGTGCCAGTAGTACCGGACGGTTCGGCACCGGGGAGCTGTTTTTT.

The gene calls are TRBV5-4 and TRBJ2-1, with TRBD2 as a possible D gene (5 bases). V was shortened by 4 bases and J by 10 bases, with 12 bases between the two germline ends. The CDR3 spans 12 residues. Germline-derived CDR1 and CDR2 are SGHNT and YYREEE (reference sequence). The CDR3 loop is CASSRGPGEQFF. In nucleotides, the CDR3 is TGTGCCAGCAGCCGCGGGCCGGGGGAGCAGTTCTTC.